This T cell receptor (beta chain) was captured in a study of T-cell memory formation after mild COVID-19 (dated by TCRdb to the early 2020s). For context, the study as a whole: Most TCR sequence clusters were specific to one of the two donors. In a couple of donors, T-cell clones that expanded and contracted after mild COVID-19 were tracked by sequencing TCRalpha and TCRbeta repertoires over time. The cohort comprised two young, previously healthy adult volunteers, one female and one male.

Ficoll-Paque density gradient centrifugation was the method used to isolate PBMCs. Regarding this clonotype: Its antigen has not been determined. No per-base quality is available; no much larger clone lies one base away.

The instrument given in TCRdb is Illumina NovaSeq 6000. cDNA libraries for TCRalpha and TCRbeta were prepared by 5'RACE using constant-segment primers, with sample barcodes and unique molecular identifiers added. RNA was extracted from every sample with Trizol reagent. Library amplification was performed in two PCR steps, and a second sample barcode and Illumina TruSeq adapters were introduced in the second step. The libraries were sequenced on an Illumina NovaSeq using 2 x 150 bp paired-end reads. As for the original processing: Reads were demultiplexed and collapsed into UMI-guided consensus sequences with migec v1.2.7. Using mixcr v2.1.11, UMI consensuses were aligned to TRA and TRB V and J templates and then assembled into clonotypes. Expanded or contracted clonotypes were those called significant by both edgeR and NoisET, with noise models trained on biological replicates. For edgeR calls, the thresholds were a false discovery rate-adjusted p below 0.01 and a log2 fold-change of 1. As an exploratory analysis of dynamics, max-normalized trajectories of the 1000 most abundant clonotypes were examined by PCA with hierarchical clustering. Separately sequenced CD4+ and CD8+ repertoires were used to assign the CD4 or CD8 phenotype of responding clones. TCRdb itself trimmed the public reads at Q25 with fastp, ran MiXCR and retained productive beta chains. Rows matching on CDR3 protein sequence are summarized as one entry with the most common DNA and genes. The V and J calls follow TCRdb's processing rather than the paper's. In all, the sample holds about 210,000 distinct CDR3 sequences, and approximately 10% of those were seen once. The ten biggest clones cover under 3.5% of the sample.

General conclusions and limits of the study: Contracting CD4+ clones were found mainly in CM and EM memory subsets, while CD8+ clones were enriched in EMRA. Whether the second-wave clones peaking on day 37 were SARS-CoV-2 specific was not confirmed. Only a couple of mild cases were covered by the study, and larger cohorts that include severe cases with pre-infection samples were considered necessary. The detection of some responding clones in pre-infection memory suggests that pre-existing cross-reactive memory T cells joined the SARS-CoV-2 response. Clones contracting from day 15 to 85 had balanced CD4/CD8 phenotypes, while a second wave expanding from day 15 to 37 was biased towards CD4+.

V drops 1 base and J drops 6 bases, leaving 13 bases in between. CDR1 is given as MGHRA and CDR2 as YSYEKL, both from the germline V gene. The CDR3 has 14 amino acids, counting the end cysteine and valine. Only the CDR3 DNA stays, 42 bases, in frame from base 1. The source material was PBMCs or a T cell subset sorted from them (not recorded which). The TCR comes from a man between 18 and 29 years old who had mild COVID-19 (a few samples of this study predate the infection). The sample titles of this study are shuffled in the database, so cell type and time point are left out; the donor was told from shared clones. The V gene is TRBV4-1 and the J gene is TRBJ2-7, with no confident D gene call. The CDR3 amino acid sequence is: CASSQAEWGGEQYV. The bases read TGCGCCAGCAGCCAAGCAGAGTGGGGTGGCGAGCAGTACGTC.